This TCR beta chain appears in the sequencing data of a study of T-cell reconstitution after alpha-beta-depleted transplantation in children. Study-level results: At the one-year point after transplant, T-cell counts and TCRbeta diversity were found to come mostly from T cells that had been newly produced.

The germline V and J ends were trimmed by 6 bases and 3 bases, with 11 bases remaining between them. CDR3 length: 13 residues. CDR1 and CDR2 (germline): ENHRY, SYGVKD. Molecular barcoding with unique molecular identifiers was used for the TCRbeta library. Using its own MiXCR run on the PCR reads, TCRdb lists one record per CDR3 protein. Of hundreds of thousands of distinct CDR3 sequences in the sample, under 15% were seen once. This clonotype has a count of ten or more. Its antigen is as yet unknown. The specimen was PBMCs, collected before TCRalphabeta/CD19-depleted stem cell transplant. V is TRBV10-3 and J is TRBJ1-2; D is unclear. The sequence was obtained from a girl under 10 years old with congenital amegakaryocytic thrombocytopenia, due to receive a stem cell transplant. The CDR3 loop is CAIRAGEDYGYTF. The CDR3 DNA follows: TGTGCCATCAGAGCTGGGGAGGACTATGGCTACACCTTC.